A single sample gave rise to the 24 T cell receptor beta chains below, sequenced in a study of blood T cell repertoires in COVID-19. The repertoire was sequenced with immunoSEQ multiplex PCR; TCRdb's copy has only in-frame clones and lacks some. The table records about 210,000 clones, 84% of them present only once. The sequencing input was peripheral blood. The receptors originated from a woman in her forties or fifties with active or convalescent COVID-19.

The chain uses TRBV18 and TRBJ1-2; 7 nucleotides agree with TRBD1. This CDR3 spans 14 amino acids. The J segment lost 6 bases and the V segment lost 2 bases, leaving 6 bases of the junction unmatched. CDR1 is KGHSH, CDR2 LQKENI, per germline. The DNA of the CDR3 is TGTGCCAGCTCACCAACCGAGGGGGCCCATGGCTACACCTTC. Residues: CASSPTEGAHGYTF.

The V and J genes are TRBV2 and TRBJ1-2, with D uncertain. In germline, CDR1 is SNHLY, CDR2 FYNNEI. Trimming cost V 6 bases and J 10 bases, with 12 bases left between them. The CDR3 totals 11 residues. The CDR3 DNA sequence: TGTGCCAGCAGGAGAGAGGGTGACTACACCTTC. This codes for CASRREGDYTF. The full variable domain, completed using reference TRBV2 and TRBJ1-2, is EPEVTQTPSHQVTQMGQEVILRCVPISNHLYFYWYRQILGQKVEFLVSFYNNEISEKSEIFDDQFSVERPDGSNFTLKIRSTKLEDSAMYFCASRREGDYTFGSGTRLTVV.

The chain recombines TRBV29-1 with TRBJ1-1; D is possibly TRBD1 (6 bases). CDR1 is SQVTM, CDR2 ANQGSEA, per germline. The CDR3 covers 15 residues. V lost 5 bases, J lost 1 base, and 17 bases lay in between. The CDR3 here is CSVSGAGQRNTEAFF. The DNA of the CDR3 is TGCAGCGTTAGTGGGGCAGGACAGCGGAACACTGAAGCTTTCTTT.

This chain links TRBV5-1 with TRBJ1-3; 8 bases match TRBD1. The CDR3 totals 19 residues. Germline values: CDR1 SGHRS, CDR2 YFSETQ. The V segment lost 2 bases and the J segment 5 bases; nucleotides outside the gene matches: 18. In DNA, the CDR3 is TGCGCCAGCAGCTTCAACCCCTCGTTTGACAGGGGCCAAAGAAACACCATATATTTT. Protein product: CASSFNPSFDRGQRNTIYF.

The V gene is TRBV28, the J gene TRBJ1-6, with 10 positions matching TRBD1. V dropped 5 bases and J dropped 12; count of bases not matched to a gene: 13. Germline V gives CDR1 MDHEN, CDR2 SYDVKM. The length of the CDR3 is 16 residues. The CDR3 sequence is CASSPLKGDRGQPLHF. The CDR3 coding sequence is TGTGCCAGCAGTCCTCTGAAGGGCGACAGGGGGCAACCCCTCCACTTT.

This clone turned up a few times. The chain is built from TRBV5-4 and TRBJ1-6, with D unresolved. This CDR3 contains 15 residues. Germline V gene lookup returns CDR1 SGHNT and CDR2 YYREEE (reference sequence). Trimming took 1 base from V and 7 from J, leaving 12 bases between them. The CDR3 here is CASSLLAVPNSPLHF. CDR3 DNA: TGTGCCAGCAGCTTGCTAGCAGTTCCAAATTCACCCCTCCACTTT.

V is TRBV3-1 (or the pseudogene TRBV3-2) and J is TRBJ1-1, with 10 nucleotides matching TRBD1. V lost 5 bases and J lost 5; bases outside the gene matches: 5. Germline V gene lookup returns CDR1 LGHDT and CDR2 YNNKEL (reference sequence). This CDR3 spans 14 amino acids. The CDR3 nucleotides are TGTGCCAGCAGCTCCGGGACAGGGGATACTGAAGCTTTCTTT. Encoded protein: CASSSGTGDTEAFF.

The rearrangement uses TRBV4-2 and TRBJ1-5, with 8 bases fitting TRBD1. Germline lookup yields CDR1 LGHNA and CDR2 YNFKEQ. The CDR3 loop spans 16 amino acids. The ends lost 4 bases at V and 5 bases at J; junction bases unmatched: 10. The CDR3 DNA reads as TGTGCCAGCAGCCCGTCAACCGGACAGGGCCATCAGCCCCAGCATTTT. Its translation is CASSPSTGQGHQPQHF.

A single count supports this clone. The CDR3 coding sequence is TGCGCAACCAGCTCTCAGCGGGGGGGCGGCTACACCTTC. It codes for CATSSQRGGGYTF. J is TRBJ1-2 and V is TRBV4-1, with D perhaps matching TRBD1 (6 bases). This CDR3 comprises 13 residues. Germline V gene sequence: CDR1 MGHRA, CDR2 YSYEKL.

The chain carries TRBV5-1 and TRBJ2-7; 7 nucleotides agree with TRBD2. The CDR3 has 15 residues. J lost 1 base, V lost 0 bases, and 4 bases had no gene match. Germline loops: CDR1 SGHRS, CDR2 YFSETQ. Written as DNA, the CDR3 is TGCGCCAGCAGCTTGGATGCGGGAGTTTCCTACGAGCAGTACTTC. Protein product: CASSLDAGVSYEQYF.

The rearrangement joins TRBV2 to TRBJ2-3, with 7 nucleotides matching TRBD2. The CDR3 runs to 14 residues. J lost 3 bases, V lost 4 bases, and 4 bases had no gene match. Germline V gene data show CDR1 as SNHLY and CDR2 as FYNNEI. CDR3 nucleotide sequence: TGTGCCAGCAGTGTACTAGCGCCTACAGATACGCAGTATTTT. Its protein is CASSVLAPTDTQYF.

V usage is TRBV6-2 or TRBV6-3 and J usage is TRBJ2-3; 9 nucleotides match TRBD1. Germline CDR1 MNHEY, CDR2 SVGEGT. With V trimmed by 0 bases and J by 2 bases, 6 bases remained unmatched. The CDR3 consists of 17 residues. The CDR3 loop is CASSYSGQGAYTDTQYF. The CDR3 DNA is TGTGCCAGCAGTTACTCGGGACAGGGAGCTTACACAGATACGCAGTATTTT.

The V gene is TRBV10-3, the J gene TRBJ2-5; D possibly corresponds to TRBD1 (6 bases). The germline V gene has CDR1 ENHRY and CDR2 SYGVKD. This CDR3 is built from 15 residues. V lost 0 bases and J lost 5, with 13 bases in between. CDR3 amino acids: CAISESDRTLETQYF. The CDR3 DNA follows: TGTGCCATCAGTGAGTCGGACAGAACCTTGGAGACCCAGTACTTC.

V and J are TRBV7-9 and TRBJ2-5; tentative D call: TRBD2 (7 bases). From germline, CDR1 is SEHNR and CDR2 FQNEAQ (reference sequence). The CDR3 contains 15 residues. V dropped 3 bases and J dropped 3 bases, with 14 bases sitting between them. The CDR3 is CASSFWGGLEETQYF. The CDR3 coding sequence is TGTGCCAGCAGCTTTTGGGGGGGCCTAGAAGAGACCCAGTACTTC.

The chain joins TRBV9 to TRBJ2-3; 11 positions agree with TRBD2. V was clipped by 4 bases and J by 5 bases; unmatched bases: 18. The CDR3 length is 19 residues. CDR1 SGDLS and CDR2 YYNGEE come from the germline V gene. CDR3 nucleotides: TGTGCCAGCAGCCCCCGAGCAGACTATAGCGGGAGGGCCAGAGATACGCAGTATTTT. Protein: CASSPRADYSGRARDTQYF.

The chain couples TRBV5-6 to TRBJ2-4; TRBD1 aligns across 7 bases. The CDR3 sequence is 15 residues long. Germline V lookup: CDR1 SGHDT, CDR2 YYEEEE. The V segment lost 4 bases and the J segment 0 bases; nucleotides outside the gene matches: 4. CDR3 sequence reads: CASSRGQLAKNIQYF. The CDR3 nucleotides are TGTGCCAGCAGCCGGGGACAGTTAGCCAAAAACATTCAGTACTTC. The full variable domain, with the rest looked up from reference TRBV5-6 and TRBJ2-4, is DAGVTQSPTHLIKTRGQQVTLRCSPKSGHDTVSWYQQALGQGPQFIFQYYEEEERQRGNFPDRFSGHQFPNYSSELNVNALLLGDSALYLCASSRGQLAKNIQYFGAGTRLSVL.

This clone was detected only once. The chain carries TRBV7-6 and TRBJ1-6, with D maybe TRBD1 (5 bases). Germline CDR1 SGHVS, CDR2 FNYEAQ. The CDR3 has 16 residues. The V gene lost 5 bases and the J gene lost 9 bases, with 20 bases spanning the gap. CDR3: CASSPRTRATGSPLHF. CDR3 nucleotide sequence: TGTGCCAGCAGCCCAAGGACACGCGCTACGGGTTCACCCCTCCACTTT.

This clone showed up just a few times. This chain uses TRBV6-2 or TRBV6-3 with TRBJ1-3, with 7 bases fitting TRBD1. J gave up 8 bases and V 6 bases, and 10 bases lay outside the gene matches. CDR1 is MNHEY and CDR2 is SVGEGT in the germline V gene. The CDR3 length is 14 residues. CDR3 DNA sequence: TGTGCCAGCAGCCAGCAGGGGGTCTCGGACACCATATATTTT. This sequence encodes CASSQQGVSDTIYF.

The chain joins TRBV19 to TRBJ1-5; D is uncertain. CDR1 is LNHDA and CDR2 is SQIVND in the germline V gene (reference sequence). V gave up 1 base and J gave up 6 bases, with 16 bases separating them. The CDR3 totals 16 residues. CDR3 amino acids: CASSIGSGRYFQPQHF. Written as DNA, the CDR3 is TGTGCCAGTAGTATAGGTTCTGGGAGGTATTTTCAGCCCCAGCATTTT.

The CDR3 nucleotides read TGTGCCACTTCCACCGACAGCTTGAACACTGAAGCTTTCTTT. Its protein product is CATSTDSLNTEAFF. This chain uses TRBV10-3 with TRBJ1-1, with D possibly matching TRBD1 (5 bases). Per germline, CDR1 ENHRY and CDR2 SYGVKD. The ends were cut back, 10 bases at V and 0 bases at J, with 15 bases in the middle. CDR3 length: 14 amino acids.

The chain combines TRBV25-1 with TRBJ2-1; a weak D match, TRBD2 (6 bases). V lost 5 bases to trimming and J lost 5 bases, with 19 bases between them. Germline V gene lookup returns CDR1 MGHDK and CDR2 SYGVNS. The CDR3 is made up of 16 amino acids. The CDR3 nucleotides are TGTGCCAGCAGTTTAGAGAAAGGTCGGGGGAACAATGAGCAGTTCTTC. Residues: CASSLEKGRGNNEQFF.

In this sample, this clone turned up a few times. The chain couples TRBV19 to TRBJ1-1; 7 bases agree with TRBD1. The CDR3 loop spans 14 amino acids. Germline trimming cut 3 bases from V and 5 bases from J; bases unmatched to any gene: 6. The germline V gene encodes CDR1 LNHDA and CDR2 SQIVND (reference sequence). CDR3 in DNA: TGTGCCAGTAGTATCCGGGACAGAAAAACTGAAGCTTTCTTT. Protein sequence: CASSIRDRKTEAFF.

The rearrangement joins TRBV12-3 or TRBV12-4 to TRBJ2-5; D possibly corresponds to TRBD2 (5 bases). This CDR3 has 13 residues. Trimming removed 3 bases at V and 6 bases at J, with 11 bases between. This chain's CDR3 is CASSLPPGKTQYF. The CDR3 coding sequence is TGTGCCAGCAGTTTGCCCCCCGGGAAGACCCAGTACTTC.

The chain couples TRBV13 to TRBJ1-3, with 10 bases fitting TRBD1. This CDR3 has 16 amino acids. Germline V lookup: CDR1 PRHDT, CDR2 FYEKMQ (reference sequence). V gave up 2 bases and J gave up 3 bases; unmatched junction bases: 4. CDR3 region: CASSLRGTGVGNTIYF. CDR3 DNA sequence: TGTGCCAGCAGCTTACGTGGGACAGGGGTTGGAAACACCATATATTTT.